These 21 T cell receptor beta chains came from one sample sequenced in a study of T-cell memory formation after mild COVID-19 (dated by TCRdb to about 2021). Library creation used 5' RACE. Sequenced using an Illumina NovaSeq 6000. TCRdb cleaned the public reads at Q25 with fastp, built clones with MiXCR and kept in-frame beta chains. Rows with one shared CDR3 protein collapse into an entry with the most common genes and DNA. The sample has approximately 560,000 distinct CDR3 sequences on record, about 18% of them singletons. Just over 8% of the sample lies in the top ten. Sequenced: PBMCs or a T cell subset sorted from them (not recorded which). Source of these receptors: an adult woman who had mild COVID-19 (a few samples of this study predate the infection). The sample titles of this study are shuffled in the database, so cell type and time point are left out; the donor was told from shared clones.

This clonotype was seen a few times. The chain couples TRBV9 to TRBJ2-7; a possible D gene is TRBD1 (5 bases). V lost 0 bases and J lost 2, with 9 bases in between. The CDR3 has 14 amino acids. CDR1 and CDR2 from the germline V gene are SGDLS and YYNGEE. The CDR3 nucleotides are TGTGCCAGCAGCGTAGAAGTGGGGCCCTACGAGCAGTACTTC. This gives the protein CASSVEVGPYEQYF.

The chain is built from TRBV6-6 and TRBJ1-1, with 8 bases lining up with TRBD1. After removal of 4 bases from V and 0 bases from J, the junction contained 7 bases not matched to a gene. Germline V gives CDR1 MNHNY, CDR2 SVGAGI (reference sequence). CDR3 length: 16 residues. The CDR3 protein is CASSSIRQGLNTEAFF. The CDR3 coding sequence is TGTGCCAGCAGTTCCATTAGACAGGGGCTGAACACTGAAGCTTTCTTT.

This clonotype was counted only a few times. V and J are TRBV11-2 and TRBJ2-7, with unresolved D. Germline-derived CDR1 and CDR2 are SGHAT and FQNNGV. This CDR3 has 11 amino acids. Trimming pared 3 bases from V and 7 bases from J, leaving 7 bases between. CDR3 residues: CASSFQVEQYF. CDR3 sequence (DNA): TGTGCCAGCAGCTTTCAGGTGGAGCAGTACTTC.

There are a few counts of this clonotype. The chain joins TRBV7-9 to TRBJ2-1; the match to TRBD2 covers 7 bases. The CDR3 has 16 residues. Germline CDR1 reads SEHNR; CDR2 reads FQNEAQ (reference sequence). J lost 1 base, V lost 3 bases, and 6 bases had no gene match. The CDR3 here is CASSFPGGSSYNEQFF. In nucleotides, the CDR3 is TGTGCCAGCAGCTTCCCGGGGGGAAGTTCCTACAATGAGCAGTTCTTC.

Concerning this clonotype: One junction end does not reproduce the germline sequence, and a read error may be involved. The V and J genes are TRBV7-6 and TRBJ2-7, with a possible D match to TRBD1 (6 bases). The CDR3 is 15 amino acids. CDR1 SGHVS and CDR2 FNYEAQ come from the germline V gene. The CDR3 region is CASRLGSGGHYEQYF. The CDR3 DNA sequence: TGTGCCAGCAGATTAGGCAGTGGGGGCCACTACGAGCAGTACTTC.

CDR3 in amino acids: CASSYARDISYEQYF. Here the CDR3 DNA reads TGTGCCAGCAGTTACGCGAGGGACATCTCCTACGAGCAGTACTTC. V usage is TRBV6-5 and J usage is TRBJ2-7, with D possibly matching TRBD1 (6 bases). The CDR3 is made up of 15 amino acids. Germline V gene lookup returns CDR1 MNHEY and CDR2 SVGAGI. The V end was cut by 2 bases, the J end by 0 bases, with 11 bases between.

This clonotype was recorded many times. The chain recombines TRBV6-2 or TRBV6-3 with TRBJ2-1; possibly TRBD1 for D (6 bases). The CDR3 is 17 amino acids. V shed 2 bases and J shed 1 base, with 15 bases lying between them. The V gene's germline CDR1 is MNHEY and CDR2 SVGEGT. The CDR3 protein is CASSYNPQGESYNEQFF. In DNA form, the CDR3 reads TGTGCCAGCAGTTACAATCCACAGGGAGAGTCCTACAATGAGCAGTTCTTC.

The J gene is TRBJ2-7, the V gene TRBV18; TRBD2 aligns across 9 bases. This CDR3 has 14 residues. V shed 3 bases, J shed 5 bases, and the junction held 5 bases outside the gene matches. Germline CDR1 KGHSH, CDR2 LQKENI. CDR3 loop: CASSPSSGNDEQYF. The DNA of the CDR3 is TGTGCCAGCTCACCTTCTAGCGGGAACGACGAGCAGTACTTC.

This clonotype was detected only a few times. The chain couples TRBV27 to TRBJ1-3, with no clear D. From germline, CDR1 is MNHEY and CDR2 SMNVEV (reference sequence). Trimming shortened V by 6 bases and J by 0 bases, and 15 bases separated the two germline ends. CDR3 length equals 16 residues. In DNA, the CDR3 is TGTGCCAGCAGCCTCAGAGTTCCTTACTCTGGAAACACCATATATTTT. Protein: CASSLRVPYSGNTIYF.

This clonotype appeared a single time. This chain connects TRBV7-6 to TRBJ2-1; TRBD1 matches at 9 bases. CDR1 is SGHVS, CDR2 FNYEAQ, per germline. V lost 4 bases, J lost 4 bases, and 8 bases stayed unmatched. This CDR3 is 16 amino acids long. The CDR3 DNA is TGTGCCAGCAGCTACATGGGACAGGGAGTGTACAATGAGCAGTTCTTC. It translates to CASSYMGQGVYNEQFF.

This sequence joins TRBV29-1 and TRBJ2-7, with TRBD1 matching 8 bases. Germline loops: CDR1 SQVTM, CDR2 ANQGSEA. The CDR3 extends over 13 amino acids. Germline trimming cut 1 base from V and 7 bases from J; bases unmatched to any gene: 6. The CDR3 DNA follows: TGCAGCGTTGAAGGGGGACAGGTTTTGGAGCAGTACTTC. It specifies CSVEGGQVLEQYF.

The chain joins TRBV4-2 to TRBJ2-3, with 9 bases aligning to TRBD2. The germline CDR1 and CDR2 sequences are LGHNA and YNFKEQ. V lost 1 base, J lost 14 bases, and 13 bases stayed unmatched. This CDR3 has 15 residues. This chain's CDR3 is CASSQVTSGPVSGYF. The CDR3 coding sequence is TGTGCCAGCAGCCAAGTCACTAGCGGGCCCGTGTCCGGGTATTTT.

This clonotype was detected a few times. This sequence joins TRBV29-1 and TRBJ2-1; D is possibly TRBD2 (5 bases). The CDR3 runs to 15 residues. Germline assignment: CDR1 SQVTM and CDR2 ANQGSEA. V gave up 5 bases and J gave up 8 bases, with 22 bases separating them. CDR3 DNA sequence: TGCAGCGTTTTTACCCCCAAGATCGGGGTCGATGAGCAGTTCTTC. It specifies CSVFTPKIGVDEQFF.

This clonotype was picked up a small number of times. The chain couples TRBV24-1 to TRBJ1-1; 7 nucleotides agree with TRBD1. The J segment lost 7 bases and the V segment lost 3 bases, leaving 10 bases of the junction unmatched. The CDR3 is 15 residues long. CDR1 and CDR2 from the germline V gene are KGHDR and SFDVKD. The CDR3 nucleotides read TGTGCCACCAGTGATACGCGCCGGGGGGACAGTGAAGCTTTCTTT. This codes for CATSDTRRGDSEAFF.

This clonotype was seen repeatedly, ten times or more. The chain employs TRBV11-2 and TRBJ2-7; TRBD2 might be the D (5 bases). The germline V gene encodes CDR1 SGHAT and CDR2 FQNNGV. The length of the CDR3 is 14 residues. The V and J ends lost 0 bases and 2 bases respectively, with 8 bases between them. CDR3 coding DNA: TGTGCCAGCAGCTTAGAAGCCGGGACCTACGAGCAGTACTTC. Translation: CASSLEAGTYEQYF.

V is TRBV30 and J is TRBJ1-1; 8 positions match TRBD1. CDR3 size: 13 residues. Germline loops: CDR1 GTSNPN, CDR2 SVGIG (reference sequence). The CDR3: CDLRGQGNTEAFF. CDR3 nucleotides: TGTGACCTTCGAGGACAGGGGAACACTGAAGCTTTCTTT.

This clonotype was recorded a few times. In DNA, the CDR3 is TGTGCCAGCAGGGTGGGGACAGTGGGGAATGAGCAGTTCTTC. Its protein is CASRVGTVGNEQFF. V is TRBV6-2 or TRBV6-3 and J is TRBJ2-1; 7 nucleotides match TRBD1. V trimming: 6 bases; J trimming: 7 bases; junction bases outside the gene matches: 9. CDR3 size: 14 residues. In germline, CDR1 is MNHEY, CDR2 SVGEGT.

Only a few counts were recorded for this clonotype. The genes are TRBV7-2 and TRBJ2-7; possibly TRBD1 for D (6 bases). Germline V gives CDR1 SGHTA, CDR2 FQGNSA. The CDR3 totals 14 residues. V lost 3 bases and J lost 4, with 13 bases in between. CDR3 sequence: CASSLGTLIYEQYF. The CDR3 DNA reads as TGTGCCAGCAGCTTGGGGACACTAATTTACGAGCAGTACTTC.

V gene TRBV7-9 combines with J gene TRBJ2-3; a possible D gene is TRBD1 (5 bases). The CDR3 runs to 16 residues. Per the germline V gene, CDR1 is SEHNR and CDR2 is FQNEAQ (reference sequence). Trimming took off 3 bases at V and 3 bases at J, with 16 bases between the two ends. This CDR3 is CASSFEQGLPTDTQYF. In nucleotides, the CDR3 is TGTGCCAGCAGCTTCGAGCAGGGTCTTCCTACAGATACGCAGTATTTT.

In its sample, this clonotype was seen a few times. This rearrangement joins TRBV24-1 to TRBJ2-5; 7 bases match TRBD1. With 1 base clipped from V and 0 bases from J, the junction kept 13 bases outside the gene matches. CDR3 size: 19 residues. Germline V CDR1 and CDR2: KGHDR, SFDVKD. The CDR3 reads CATSDFEGAKHRYQETQYF. CDR3 sequence (DNA): TGTGCCACCAGTGATTTTGAGGGGGCCAAACACCGCTACCAAGAGACCCAGTACTTC.

The gene calls are TRBV5-1 and TRBJ1-1; 8 nucleotides align to TRBD1. Unmatched junction bases numbered 11, after V lost 4 bases and J lost 0 bases. The CDR3 runs 17 residues. Germline V CDR1 and CDR2: SGHRS, YFSETQ. The CDR3 region has the DNA TGCGCCAGCAGCCCCGGGCAGGGGGCCGGGATGAACACTGAAGCTTTCTTT. Translated: CASSPGQGAGMNTEAFF.